This passage covers 18 T cell receptor beta chains from one sample sequenced in a study of blood T cell repertoires in COVID-19. Some clones are missing from TCRdb's copy, which holds only in-frame ones; the method was immunoSEQ multiplex PCR. The profile shows some 74,000 clones, 80% to 90% of them singletons. The specimen was peripheral blood. The receptors were gathered from an elderly woman with active or convalescent COVID-19.

The rearrangement uses TRBV6-1 and TRBJ1-5; unclear D gene. CDR1 is MNHNS, CDR2 SASEGT, per germline. The CDR3 spans 12 residues. Trimming removed 3 bases at V and 6 bases at J, with 6 bases between. The DNA of the CDR3 is TGTGCCAGCAGTGATGCGGGTCAGCCCCAGCATTTT. This sequence encodes CASSDAGQPQHF.

The CDR3 DNA follows: TGTGCCAGCAGCTTAGTCTGGGGAGTCACCGGGGAGCTGTTTTTT. Its protein product is CASSLVWGVTGELFF. V usage is TRBV11-2 and J usage is TRBJ2-2; D is perhaps TRBD2 (5 bases). V lost 1 base to trimming and J lost 4 bases, with 10 bases between them. There are 15 residues in the CDR3. The V gene's germline CDR1 is SGHAT and CDR2 FQNNGV.

This chain uses TRBV2 with TRBJ1-1, with D unclear. The V and J ends lost 8 bases and 5 bases respectively, with 15 bases between them. The CDR3 consists of 13 residues. Germline CDR1 reads SNHLY; CDR2 reads FYNNEI. This CDR3 is CASLKLARTEAFF. The CDR3 DNA sequence: TGTGCCAGCTTGAAACTAGCGAGGACTGAAGCTTTCTTT. The full variable domain, with the rest looked up from reference TRBV2 and TRBJ1-1, is EPEVTQTPSHQVTQMGQEVILRCVPISNHLYFYWYRQILGQKVEFLVSFYNNEISEKSEIFDDQFSVERPDGSNFTLKIRSTKLEDSAMYFCASLKLARTEAFFGQGTRLTVV.

The chain employs TRBV5-1 and TRBJ2-7; 9 bases map to TRBD1. The CDR3 contains 16 residues. The trim removed 2 bases at V and 2 bases at J, leaving 8 bases unmatched. CDR1 and CDR2 from the germline V gene are SGHRS and YFSETQ. The chain's CDR3 is CASSLNGQGSAYEQYF. The CDR3 coding sequence is TGCGCCAGCAGCTTAAACGGACAGGGGAGCGCCTACGAGCAGTACTTC.

This sequence joins TRBV4-1 and TRBJ2-6; perhaps TRBD1 as D (6 bases). Trimming removed 1 base at V and 1 base at J, with 20 bases between. The germline gives CDR1 MGHRA, CDR2 YSYEKL. The CDR3 has 20 amino acids. CDR3 bases: TGCGCCAGCAGCCAAGTTAGGACAGTAAGTAAATTATCTGGGGCCAACGTCCTGACTTTC. This gives the protein CASSQVRTVSKLSGANVLTF.

This rearrangement joins TRBV5-1 to TRBJ2-1; 14 nucleotides match TRBD2. The CDR3 length is 15 residues. V dropped 4 bases and J dropped 8; count of bases not matched to a gene: 5. Germline-derived CDR1 and CDR2 are SGHRS and YFSETQ. CDR3 bases: TGCGCCAGCAGCCGCGGGACTAGCGGGAGAGATGAGCAGTTCTTC. Its translation is CASSRGTSGRDEQFF.

J is TRBJ2-1 and V is TRBV7-2; D possibly corresponds to TRBD2 (7 bases). V was clipped by 2 bases and J by 10 bases, with 18 bases between them. The CDR3 contains 15 residues. The germline V gene encodes CDR1 SGHTA and CDR2 FQGNSA. The CDR3 region is CASSLKGGAATEQFF. CDR3 DNA sequence: TGTGCCAGCAGCTTAAAGGGGGGGGCCGCTACCGAGCAGTTCTTC.

The chain is built from TRBV5-6 and TRBJ1-5; D ambiguous. In germline, CDR1 is SGHDT, CDR2 YYEEEE. CDR3 length: 16 residues. V lost 0 bases, J lost 5 bases, and 15 bases lay in between. The CDR3 DNA reads TGTGCCAGCAGCTTGGGAGGTCCCATGGGTCATCAGCCCCAGCATTTT. The encoded protein is CASSLGGPMGHQPQHF.

This chain connects TRBV5-1 to TRBJ1-1; a possible D gene is TRBD1 (5 bases). The V gene's germline CDR1 is SGHRS and CDR2 YFSETQ. V lost 8 bases and J 5 bases, leaving 16 bases between the germline ends. The CDR3 extends over 13 amino acids. CDR3 residues: CASSRVGGTEAFF. The CDR3 bases are TGCGCCAGTAGTAGGGTGGGGGGGACTGAAGCTTTCTTT. Based on the CDR3 plus reference TRBV5-1 and TRBJ1-1, the full variable domain is KAGVTQTPRYLIKTRGQQVTLSCSPISGHRSVSWYQQTPGQGLQFLFEYFSETQRNKGNFPGRFSGRQFSNSRSEMNVSTLELGDSALYLCASSRVGGTEAFFGQGTRLTVV.

The V and J genes are TRBV28 and TRBJ1-5; 8 positions agree with TRBD1. The germline V gene has CDR1 MDHEN and CDR2 SYDVKM. The CDR3 loop spans 15 amino acids. Germline trimming cut 1 base from V and 3 bases from J; bases unmatched to any gene: 2. The CDR3 bases are TGTGCCAGCAGTTTATTTCAGGGGGCCAATCAGCCCCAGCATTTT. Protein sequence: CASSLFQGANQPQHF.

The V and J genes are TRBV5-8 and TRBJ1-1; D not certain. CDR1 SGHTS and CDR2 YDEGEE come from the germline V gene. The length of the CDR3 is 15 residues. Between the trimmed V and J ends, which lost 5 bases and 2 bases, there was a span of 16 bases. CDR3 in DNA: TGTGCCAGCAGGTCGGTGGAGGGAGTAAACACTGAAGCTTTCTTT. Encoded protein: CASRSVEGVNTEAFF.

V and J are TRBV7-2 and TRBJ1-6; D gene unclear. Germline V gives CDR1 SGHTA, CDR2 FQGNSA. Trimming took off 3 bases at V and 7 bases at J, with 19 bases between the two ends. This CDR3 spans 17 amino acids. The CDR3 spells CASSLGFENPLNSPLHF. CDR3 DNA: TGTGCCAGCAGCTTGGGTTTTGAGAATCCACTAAATTCACCCCTCCACTTT.

This rearrangement joins TRBV9 to TRBJ2-1; 9 positions agree with TRBD2. The length of the CDR3 is 16 residues. Germline V lookup: CDR1 SGDLS, CDR2 YYNGEE. The V and J ends lost 0 bases and 4 bases, in that order; junction bases with no gene match: 5. The CDR3 sequence: CASSVVGTSIYNEQFF. CDR3 coding DNA: TGTGCCAGCAGCGTAGTTGGGACTAGCATTTACAATGAGCAGTTCTTC.

V usage is TRBV28 and J usage is TRBJ2-5; 8 positions match TRBD2. V dropped 7 bases and J dropped 5; count of bases not matched to a gene: 9. Germline V gene data show CDR1 as MDHEN and CDR2 as SYDVKM. This CDR3 region has 14 residues. The CDR3 region is CASTPGGATETQYF. The CDR3 DNA sequence: TGTGCCAGCACCCCGGGGGGGGCGACGGAGACCCAGTACTTC.

The V call is TRBV10-2, the J call TRBJ2-1; TRBD1 aligns across 7 bases. V was clipped by 8 bases and J by 4 bases; unmatched bases: 5. CDR3 length equals 13 residues. Per germline, CDR1 WSHSY and CDR2 SAAADI. CDR3 amino acids: CASQDRTYNEQFF. For the CDR3, the DNA is TGCGCCAGCCAGGACAGGACGTACAATGAGCAGTTCTTC.

This sequence joins TRBV19 and TRBJ1-4; D remains ambiguous. Looked up from germline, CDR1 is LNHDA and CDR2 is SQIVND (reference sequence). The CDR3 consists of 14 residues. Trimming cost V 7 bases and J 4 bases, with 13 bases left between them. The CDR3 nucleotides are TGTGCCAGTAAGATGGGGAGTAGTAATGAAAAACTGTTTTTT. This sequence encodes CASKMGSSNEKLFF.

The J gene is TRBJ1-2, the V gene TRBV5-1; weak D call: TRBD1 (6 bases). Germline CDR1 reads SGHRS; CDR2 reads YFSETQ. The CDR3 has 16 amino acids. Trimming left V 4 bases short and J 0 bases short, with 16 bases between. CDR3 amino acids: CASSRSVTGTNYGYTF. The CDR3 DNA reads as TGCGCCAGCAGCAGAAGTGTAACAGGGACTAACTATGGCTACACCTTC.

In regard to this clone: A junction boundary mismatches the germline segment, possibly from a read error. Other DNA sequences from this sample encode an identical CDR3 as well. The CDR3: CATTRAGGGVDTGELFF. The CDR3 bases are TGCGCCACCACCCGGGCCGGGGGGGGCGTGGACACCGGGGAGCTGTTTTTT. The genes are TRBV2 and TRBJ2-2; TRBD2 matches 8 bases. The CDR3 sequence is 17 residues long. The germline CDR1 and CDR2 sequences are SNHLY and FYNNEI.